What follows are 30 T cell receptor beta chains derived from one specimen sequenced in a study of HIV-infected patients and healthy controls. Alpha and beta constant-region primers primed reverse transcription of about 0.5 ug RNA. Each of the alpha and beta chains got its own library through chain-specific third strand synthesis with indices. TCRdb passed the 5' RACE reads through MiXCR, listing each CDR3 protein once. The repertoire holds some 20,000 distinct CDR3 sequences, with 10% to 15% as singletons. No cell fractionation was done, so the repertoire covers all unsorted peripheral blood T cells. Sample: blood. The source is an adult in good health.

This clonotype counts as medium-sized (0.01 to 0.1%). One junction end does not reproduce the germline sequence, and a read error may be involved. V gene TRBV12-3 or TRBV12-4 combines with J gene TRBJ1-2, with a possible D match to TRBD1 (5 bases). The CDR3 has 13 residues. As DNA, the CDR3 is TGTGCCAGCAGTTTGTCGTTTCAGGGCCCCGAGACGTTC. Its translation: CASSLSFQGPETF.

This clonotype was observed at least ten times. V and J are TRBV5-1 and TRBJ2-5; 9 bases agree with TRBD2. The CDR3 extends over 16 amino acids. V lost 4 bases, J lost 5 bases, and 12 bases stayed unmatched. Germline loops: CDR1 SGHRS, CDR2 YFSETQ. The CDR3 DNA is TGCGCCAGCAGCCCAACCATAGCGGGGGATACCGAGACCCAGTACTTC. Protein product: CASSPTIAGDTETQYF.

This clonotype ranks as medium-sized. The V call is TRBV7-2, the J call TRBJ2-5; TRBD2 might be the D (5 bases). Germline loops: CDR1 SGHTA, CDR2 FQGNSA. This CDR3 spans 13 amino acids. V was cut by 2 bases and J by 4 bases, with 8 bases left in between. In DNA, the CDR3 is TGTGCCAGCAGCTTACCGGACTCAGAGACCCAGTACTTC. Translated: CASSLPDSETQYF.

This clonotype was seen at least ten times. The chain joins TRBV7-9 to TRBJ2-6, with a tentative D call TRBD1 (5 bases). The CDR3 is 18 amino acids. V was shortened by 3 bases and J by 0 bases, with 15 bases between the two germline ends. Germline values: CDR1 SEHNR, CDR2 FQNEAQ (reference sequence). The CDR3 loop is CASSFLVWTNSGANVLTF. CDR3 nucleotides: TGTGCCAGCAGCTTTCTAGTCTGGACAAACTCTGGGGCCAACGTCCTGACTTTC.

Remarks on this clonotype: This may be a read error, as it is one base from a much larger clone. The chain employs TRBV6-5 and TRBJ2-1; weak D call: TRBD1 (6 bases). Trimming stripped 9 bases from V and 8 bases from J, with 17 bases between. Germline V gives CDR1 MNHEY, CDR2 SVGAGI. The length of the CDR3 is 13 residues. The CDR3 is CASFLHPGDEQFF. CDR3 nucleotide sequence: TGTGCCAGTTTCCTACACCCAGGGGATGAGCAGTTCTTC.

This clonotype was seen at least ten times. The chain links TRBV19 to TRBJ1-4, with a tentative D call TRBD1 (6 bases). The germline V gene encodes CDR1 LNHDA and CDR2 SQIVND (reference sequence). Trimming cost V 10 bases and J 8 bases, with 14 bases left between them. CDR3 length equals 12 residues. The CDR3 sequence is CANHRVLEKLFF. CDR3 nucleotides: TGTGCCAACCACAGGGTTCTCGAAAAACTGTTTTTT.

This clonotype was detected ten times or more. CDR3 in DNA: TGCAGTGCTAGAGCCTTAGACCGGGGGACTGAAGCTTTCTTT. This sequence encodes CSARALDRGTEAFF. The chain is built from TRBV20-1 and TRBJ1-1, with D possibly matching TRBD1 (5 bases). The CDR3 has 14 amino acids. CDR1 is DFQATT, CDR2 SNEGSKA, per germline (reference sequence). The V end lost 1 base, the J end lost 5 bases, and 14 bases lay between the germline ends.

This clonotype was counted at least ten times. CDR3: CASSGRLAGRMDTQYF. As DNA, the CDR3 is TGTGCCAGCAGTGGAAGACTAGCGGGGCGGATGGATACGCAGTATTTT. V and J are TRBV6-1 and TRBJ2-3, with 11 bases matching TRBD2. J was trimmed by 6 bases and V by 4 bases; bases with no gene match: 9. This CDR3 has 16 residues. Looked up from germline, CDR1 is MNHNS and CDR2 is SASEGT.

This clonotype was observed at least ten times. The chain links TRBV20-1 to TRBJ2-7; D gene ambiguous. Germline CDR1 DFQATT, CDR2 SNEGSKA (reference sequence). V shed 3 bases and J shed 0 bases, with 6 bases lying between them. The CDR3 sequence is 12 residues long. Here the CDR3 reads CSASVPSYEQYF. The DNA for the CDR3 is TGCAGTGCTAGCGTGCCCTCCTACGAGCAGTACTTC.

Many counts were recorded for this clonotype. The CDR3: CASSLMTVQETQYF. Here the CDR3 DNA reads TGCGCCAGCAGCTTGATGACAGTCCAAGAGACCCAGTACTTC. The rearrangement uses TRBV5-1 and TRBJ2-5; perhaps TRBD1 as D (5 bases). CDR1 is SGHRS and CDR2 is YFSETQ in the germline V gene. The V end lost 1 base, the J end lost 1 base, and 8 bases lay between the germline ends. This CDR3 has 14 residues.

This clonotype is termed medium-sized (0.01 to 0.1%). CDR3 sequence (DNA): TGTGCCAGCAGTTTATTTCCGACAGGGCGGCAGTTCTTC. The encoded protein is CASSLFPTGRQFF. This rearrangement joins TRBV28 to TRBJ2-1; 7 bases fit TRBD1. The CDR3 has 13 amino acids. Germline V gene lookup returns CDR1 MDHEN and CDR2 SYDVKM. V was clipped by 1 base and J by 12 bases; unmatched bases: 6.

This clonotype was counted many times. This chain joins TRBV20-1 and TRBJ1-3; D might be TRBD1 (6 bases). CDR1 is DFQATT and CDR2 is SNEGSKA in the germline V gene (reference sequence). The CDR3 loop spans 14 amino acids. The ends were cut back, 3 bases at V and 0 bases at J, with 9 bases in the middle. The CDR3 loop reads CSARGQSSGNTIYF. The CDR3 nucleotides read TGCAGTGCTAGGGGACAAAGCTCTGGAAACACCATATATTTT.

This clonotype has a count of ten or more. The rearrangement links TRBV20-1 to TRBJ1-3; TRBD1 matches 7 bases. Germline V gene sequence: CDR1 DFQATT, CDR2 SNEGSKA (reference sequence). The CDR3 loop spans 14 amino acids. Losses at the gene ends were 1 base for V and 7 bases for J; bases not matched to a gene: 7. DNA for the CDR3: TGCAGTGCTAGAGGAGCCAGGGGGATCAACACCATATATTTT. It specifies CSARGARGINTIYF.

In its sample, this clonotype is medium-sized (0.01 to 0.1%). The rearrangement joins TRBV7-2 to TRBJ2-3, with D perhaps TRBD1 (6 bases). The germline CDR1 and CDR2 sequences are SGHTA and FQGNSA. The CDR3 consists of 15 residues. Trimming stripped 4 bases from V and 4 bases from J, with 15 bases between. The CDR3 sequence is CASSSKGQPSDTQYF. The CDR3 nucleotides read TGTGCCAGCAGCTCGAAAGGACAGCCGTCAGATACGCAGTATTTT.

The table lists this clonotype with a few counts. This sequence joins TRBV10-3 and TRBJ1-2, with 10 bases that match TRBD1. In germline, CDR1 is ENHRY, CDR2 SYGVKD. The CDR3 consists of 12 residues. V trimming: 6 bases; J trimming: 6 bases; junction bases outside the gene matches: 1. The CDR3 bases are TGTGCCATCAGGGACAGGGGGGATGGCTACACCTTC. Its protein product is CAIRDRGDGYTF.

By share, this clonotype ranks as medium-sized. CDR3 DNA sequence: TGTGCCAGCAGCCGGGGGACAGGACTCGACTACGAGCAGTACTTC. Protein product: CASSRGTGLDYEQYF. V and J are TRBV4-2 and TRBJ2-7, with 8 bases lining up with TRBD1. The CDR3 has 15 residues. Germline values: CDR1 LGHNA, CDR2 YNFKEQ. V shed 4 bases and J 3 bases; nucleotides not matched to a gene: 8.

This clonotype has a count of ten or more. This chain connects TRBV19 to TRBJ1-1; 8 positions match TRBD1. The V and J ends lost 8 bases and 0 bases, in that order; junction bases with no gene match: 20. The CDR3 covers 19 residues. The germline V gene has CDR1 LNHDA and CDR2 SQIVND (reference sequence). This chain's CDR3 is CASGGPGTGEGVMNTEAFF. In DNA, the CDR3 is TGTGCCAGTGGCGGCCCCGGGACAGGAGAAGGAGTGATGAACACTGAAGCTTTCTTT.

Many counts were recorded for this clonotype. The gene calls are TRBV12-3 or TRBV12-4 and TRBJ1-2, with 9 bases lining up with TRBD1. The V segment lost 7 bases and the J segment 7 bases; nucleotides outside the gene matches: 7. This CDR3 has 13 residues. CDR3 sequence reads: CASTPGTGSGYTF. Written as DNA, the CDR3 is TGTGCCAGCACCCCTGGGACAGGGTCTGGCTACACCTTC.

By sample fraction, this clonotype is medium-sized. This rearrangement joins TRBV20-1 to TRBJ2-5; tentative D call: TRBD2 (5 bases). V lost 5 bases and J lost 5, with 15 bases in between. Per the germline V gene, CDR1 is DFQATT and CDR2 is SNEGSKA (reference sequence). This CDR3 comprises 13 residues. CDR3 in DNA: TGCAGTGCTCCGGGATCGGGCGTGGAGACCCAGTACTTC. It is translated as CSAPGSGVETQYF.

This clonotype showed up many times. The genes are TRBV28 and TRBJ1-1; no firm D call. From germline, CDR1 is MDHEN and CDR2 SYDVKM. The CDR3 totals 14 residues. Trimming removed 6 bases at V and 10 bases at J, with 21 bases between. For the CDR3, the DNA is TGTGCCAGCAGGGCCGGGCACCCAGGAAGAGGAGCTTTCTTT. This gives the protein CASRAGHPGRGAFF.

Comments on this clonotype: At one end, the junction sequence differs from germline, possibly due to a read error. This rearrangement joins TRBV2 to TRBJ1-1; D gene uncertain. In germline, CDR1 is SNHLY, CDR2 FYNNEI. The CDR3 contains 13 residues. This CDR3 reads CASSIGLNTEAFF. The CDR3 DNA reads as TGTGCCAGCAGTATAGGGTTGAATACTGAAGCTTTCTTT.

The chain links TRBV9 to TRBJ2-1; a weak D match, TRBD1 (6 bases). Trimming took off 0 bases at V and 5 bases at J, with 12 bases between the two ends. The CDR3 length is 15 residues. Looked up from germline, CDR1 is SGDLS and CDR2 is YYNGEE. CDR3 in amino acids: CASSVEGVRDNEQFF. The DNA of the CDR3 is TGTGCCAGCAGCGTAGAGGGGGTTCGGGACAATGAGCAGTTCTTC. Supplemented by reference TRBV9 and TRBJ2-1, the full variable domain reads DSGVTQTPKHLITATGQRVTLRCSPRSGDLSVYWYQQSLDQGLQFLIQYYNGEERAKGNILERFSAQQFPDLHSELNLSSLELGDSALYFCASSVEGVRDNEQFFGPGTRLTVL.

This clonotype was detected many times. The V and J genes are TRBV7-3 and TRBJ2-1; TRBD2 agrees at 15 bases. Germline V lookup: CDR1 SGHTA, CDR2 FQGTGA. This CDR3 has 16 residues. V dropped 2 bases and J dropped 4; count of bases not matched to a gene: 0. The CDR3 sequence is CASSLGLAGGYNEQFF. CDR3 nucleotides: TGTGCCAGCAGCTTAGGACTAGCGGGGGGGTACAATGAGCAGTTCTTC.

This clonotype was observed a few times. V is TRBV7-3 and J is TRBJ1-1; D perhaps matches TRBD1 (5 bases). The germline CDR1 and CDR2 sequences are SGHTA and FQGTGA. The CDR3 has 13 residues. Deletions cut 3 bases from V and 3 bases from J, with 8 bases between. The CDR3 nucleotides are TGTGCCAGCAGCTTGACAGACGACACTGAAGCTTTCTTT. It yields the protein CASSLTDDTEAFF. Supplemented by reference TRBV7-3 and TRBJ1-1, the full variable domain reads GAGVSQTPSNKVTEKGKYVELRCDPISGHTALYWYRQSLGQGPEFLIYFQGTGAADDSGLPNDRFFAVRPEGSVSTLKIQRTERGDSAVYLCASSLTDDTEAFFGQGTRLTVV.

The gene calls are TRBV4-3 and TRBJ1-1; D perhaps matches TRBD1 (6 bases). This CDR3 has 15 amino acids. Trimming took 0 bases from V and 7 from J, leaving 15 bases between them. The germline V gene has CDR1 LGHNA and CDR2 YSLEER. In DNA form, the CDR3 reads TGCGCCAGCAGCCAAGAAGAGGGGGTCATGGTTGAAGCTTTCTTT. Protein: CASSQEEGVMVEAFF.

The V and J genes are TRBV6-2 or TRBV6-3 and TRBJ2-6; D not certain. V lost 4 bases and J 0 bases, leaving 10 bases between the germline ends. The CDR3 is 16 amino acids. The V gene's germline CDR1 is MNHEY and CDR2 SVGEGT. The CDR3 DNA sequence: TGTGCCAGCAGTTCCTCGGCCCACTCTGGGGCCAACGTCCTGACTTTC. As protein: CASSSSAHSGANVLTF.

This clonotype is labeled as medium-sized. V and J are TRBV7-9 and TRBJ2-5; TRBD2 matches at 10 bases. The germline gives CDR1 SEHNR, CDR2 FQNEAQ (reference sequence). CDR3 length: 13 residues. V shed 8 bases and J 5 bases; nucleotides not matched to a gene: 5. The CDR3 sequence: CASSQTSGETQYF. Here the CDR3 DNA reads TGTGCCAGCTCCCAGACTAGCGGGGAGACCCAGTACTTC.

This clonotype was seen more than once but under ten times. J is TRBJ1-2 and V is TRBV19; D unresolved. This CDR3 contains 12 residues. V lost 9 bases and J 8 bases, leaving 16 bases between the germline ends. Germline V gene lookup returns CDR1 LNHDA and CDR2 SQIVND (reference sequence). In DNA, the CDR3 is TGTGCCAGCAGACTGCAAAATGGGGGCTACACCTTC. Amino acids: CASRLQNGGYTF.

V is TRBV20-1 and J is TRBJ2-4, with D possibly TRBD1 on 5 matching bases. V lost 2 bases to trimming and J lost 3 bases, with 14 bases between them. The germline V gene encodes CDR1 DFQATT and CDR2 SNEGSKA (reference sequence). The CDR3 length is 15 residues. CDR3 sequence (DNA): TGCAGTGCTAGATTGGTCAGGGCAGACAAAAACATTCAGTACTTC. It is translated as CSARLVRADKNIQYF.

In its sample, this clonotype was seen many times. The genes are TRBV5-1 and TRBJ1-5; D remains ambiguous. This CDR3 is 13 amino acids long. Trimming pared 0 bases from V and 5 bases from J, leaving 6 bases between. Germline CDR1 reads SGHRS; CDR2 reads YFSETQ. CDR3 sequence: CASSLVGDQPQHF. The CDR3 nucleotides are TGCGCCAGCAGCTTGGTGGGAGATCAGCCCCAGCATTTT.